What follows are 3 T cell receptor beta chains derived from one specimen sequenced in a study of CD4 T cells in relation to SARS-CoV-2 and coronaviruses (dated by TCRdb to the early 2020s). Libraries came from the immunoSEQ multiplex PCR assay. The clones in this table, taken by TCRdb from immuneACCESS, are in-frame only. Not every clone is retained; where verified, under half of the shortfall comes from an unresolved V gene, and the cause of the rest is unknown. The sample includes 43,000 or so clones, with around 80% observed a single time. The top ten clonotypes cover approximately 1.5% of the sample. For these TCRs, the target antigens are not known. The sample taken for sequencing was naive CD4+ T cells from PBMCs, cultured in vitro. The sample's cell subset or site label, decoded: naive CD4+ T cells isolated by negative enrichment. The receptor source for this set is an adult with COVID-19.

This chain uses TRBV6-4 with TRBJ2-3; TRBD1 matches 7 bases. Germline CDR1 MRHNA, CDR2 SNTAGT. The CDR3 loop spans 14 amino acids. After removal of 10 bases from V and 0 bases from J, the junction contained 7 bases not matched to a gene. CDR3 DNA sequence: TGTGCCACTTCGAGGACAGGTAGCACAGATACGCAGTATTTT. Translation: CATSRTGSTDTQYF.

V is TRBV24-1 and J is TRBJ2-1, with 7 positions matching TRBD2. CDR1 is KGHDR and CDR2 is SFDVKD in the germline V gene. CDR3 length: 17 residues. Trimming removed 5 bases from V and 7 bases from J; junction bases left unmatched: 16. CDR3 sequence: CATSARPHSGKFNEQFF. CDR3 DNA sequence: TGTGCCACCAGTGCGAGGCCCCACAGCGGGAAGTTTAATGAGCAGTTCTTC.

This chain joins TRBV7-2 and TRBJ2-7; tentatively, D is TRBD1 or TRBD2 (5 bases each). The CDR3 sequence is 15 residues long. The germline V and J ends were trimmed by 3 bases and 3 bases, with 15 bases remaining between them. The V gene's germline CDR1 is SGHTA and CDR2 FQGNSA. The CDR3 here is CASSFSGDGYYEQYF. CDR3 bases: TGTGCCAGCAGCTTTAGTGGGGACGGGTACTACGAGCAGTACTTC.